Below, one TCR beta chain is given with its context. What it recognizes is unknown. TCRbeta library preparation incorporated unique molecular identifiers. TCRdb reprocessed the PCR reads with MiXCR, giving one entry per CDR3 protein. The table lists around 300,000 distinct CDR3 sequences, around 20% of them singletons. These data belong to a study of T-cell reconstitution after alpha-beta-depleted transplantation in children. General study points: In patients about two months after transplant, alpha-beta T cells reportedly arose from several hundred expanded graft clones.

Trimming removed 4 bases at V and 4 bases at J, with 10 bases between. CDR1 is SNHLY and CDR2 is FYNNEI in the germline V gene. The CDR3 runs 14 residues. Sequencing used PBMCs, mostly from graft donor cells, obtained 180 days after TCRalphabeta/CD19-depleted stem cell transplant. This rearrangement joins TRBV2 to TRBJ2-2; no firm D call. The clonotype was recovered from a male patient aged 10 to 17 who had a stem cell transplant for acute lymphoblastic leukemia, so the T cells may come from the graft donor. CDR3 in amino acids: CASSAWLSTGELFF. DNA for the CDR3: TGTGCCAGCAGTGCTTGGCTATCCACCGGGGAGCTGTTTTTT.